This T cell receptor beta chain originates from a study of Ad26.COV2.S vaccination and SARS-CoV-2 variants. General observations from the study: The study found higher spike-specific TCR breadth in vaccine than placebo recipients.

Germline V CDR1 and CDR2: MNHEY, SVGEGT. The CDR3 consists of 12 residues. V was pared by 3 bases and J by 10 bases, with 12 bases between. Remarks on this clone: Its antigen remains unknown.

Treatment noted: roughly 18 received Ad26.COV2.S at low or high dose, single or two shots; roughly five received placebo; per-sample allocation not given. The samples were gathered on day 63 after the first injection of vaccine or placebo. An adult aged 18-55 years in Boston served as the donor. The shot given was an Ad26 vector that makes Wuhan-strain SARS-CoV-2 spike. Method: immunoSEQ multiplex PCR; TCRdb's copy keeps in-frame clones and lacks some. The table includes some 480,000 clones, roughly 87% detected once. This chain links TRBV6-2 or TRBV6-3 with TRBJ1-1; no reliable D call. This TCR came from a person between 18 and 65 years old who received the Ad26.COV2.S COVID-19 vaccine or a placebo. Sequenced here: peripheral blood, sampled in a trial of Ad26.COV2.S vaccine versus placebo. The CDR3 loop is CASSYGRVRAFF. The CDR3 DNA reads TGTGCCAGCAGTTATGGGAGGGTCCGAGCTTTCTTT.